The T cell receptor beta chain under discussion was sequenced for a study of blood T cell repertoires in COVID-19. V shed 5 bases and J shed 6 bases, with 12 bases lying between them. CDR1 is SGHVS, CDR2 FQNEAQ, per germline. The CDR3 runs to 13 residues. In the authors' methods: From reference gene primer amplification, estimates of nucleated cell counts were derived. Here immunoSEQ multiplex PCR was the method, and the copy in TCRdb shows in-frame clones only, minus some. That table furnishes V, J and clone size, whereas the DNA furnished D and trimming. The sample has more than 100,000 clones, about 86% seen once.

The specimen was peripheral blood. The sequence came from a woman aged 45-65 years with active or convalescent COVID-19. This rearrangement joins TRBV7-8 to TRBJ2-3; no firm D call. CDR3 protein: CASSNLMGDTQYF. CDR3 nucleotide sequence: TGTGCCAGCAGCAACCTGATGGGCGATACGCAGTATTTT.